This T cell receptor (beta chain) originates from a study of cytomegalovirus exposure and HLA in healthy donors. Study outcomes and limitations: Reports indicated that the classifier achieved high specificity and sensitivity in diagnosing cytomegalovirus status.

This clone appeared a single time. The antigen is undetermined. CDR1 SGHDT and CDR2 YYEEEE come from the germline V gene. Trimming shortened V by 3 bases and J by 5 bases, and 18 bases separated the two germline ends. The CDR3 has 16 residues. With 60 Vbeta and 13 Jbeta primers, the PCR was carried out. The data were produced by immunoSEQ multiplex PCR, yet TCRdb's version contains in-frame clones alone and is incomplete. The table lists 130,000 to 150,000 clones, roughly four fifths of them singletons. The source material was PBMCs. The sequence was collected from a male donor in good health and CMV-seronegative. The chain is built from TRBV5-6 and TRBJ2-1; the D is unclear. The CDR3 loop reads CASSSEETDWDNEQFF. CDR3 nucleotides: TGTGCCAGCAGCTCGGAAGAGACTGACTGGGACAATGAGCAGTTCTTC.